This TCR beta chain was recovered during a study of T cells in Graves' hyperthyroidism and ophthalmopathy. This clonotype has a handful of counts. The investigators amplified TCR beta CDR3 regions from RNA transcripts. HTBI primers drove first-round RT-PCR of the TCR CDR3. Each CDR3 protein gets one entry after TCRdb re-called the multiplex PCR reads with MiXCR. The table shows 550,000 to 800,000 distinct CDR3 sequences, with about 16% occurring only once. J lost 2 bases, V lost 10 bases, and 8 bases had no gene match. The length of the CDR3 is 14 residues. Germline V gives CDR1 MNHEY, CDR2 SVGEGT. The sequence was obtained from a man younger than 35 with Graves' hyperthyroidism. The chain combines TRBV6-2 or TRBV6-3 with TRBJ2-1, with TRBD2 matching over 7 bases. The sequenced sample consisted of blood. Written as DNA, the CDR3 is TGTGCCACCATGGGGAGGGCCCCCTACAATGAGCAGTTCTTC. It translates to CATMGRAPYNEQFF.